This T cell receptor beta chain stems from a study of patients and donors after allogeneic stem cell transplantation (dated by TCRdb to about 2020). Worth noting for this clonotype: Its antigen is currently not known. No much larger clonotype is one base removed from it; base qualities were not supplied.

From the cysteine through the phenylalanine, the CDR3 covers 14 amino acids. The entry retains the CDR3 DNA only, 42 bases that are in frame from base 1. CDR1 and CDR2 were assigned from the germline V gene as SGHRS and YFSETQ. The V end loses 0 bases and the J end loses 7 bases, and a stretch of 11 bases separates them. The library came from RT-PCR. The sequencer was a NextSeq 550. The public reads were run again by TCRdb, first through fastp at Q25 and then through MiXCR, and only productive beta chains were kept. One record per CDR3 amino acid sequence lists the most common genes and DNA. The sample includes approximately 170,000 distinct CDR3 sequences, with about 24% observed a single time. More than 25% of the sample is in the top ten clones.

The chain uses TRBV5-1 and TRBJ2-1, with no confident D gene call. This sequence was found in a human donor who was either an allogeneic HSCT recipient or a stem cell or donor lymphocyte infusion donor (not recorded which). It is not recorded whose cells these are; they may come from a transplant donor. What was sequenced was blood, either unsorted or a sorted T cell fraction (not recorded which). CDR3 region: CASSLASSPNEQFF. The sequenced DNA is TGCGCCAGCAGCTTGGCGAGCAGCCCGAATGAGCAGTTCTTC.